This is a list of T cell receptor beta chains from one sample in a study of CD8 T cells in Susac syndrome. TCRdb ran MiXCR on the immunoSEQ multiplex PCR reads and lists one entry per CDR3 protein. The sample has about 210,000 distinct CDR3 sequences, roughly 96% seen once; the top ten hold 0.085% to 0.095%. Sample: CD4+ T cells from PBMCs. All receptors derive from a human donor with multiple sclerosis. CDR3s include the opening cysteine and the closing phenylalanine or tryptophan. The D gene is left open where the match is weak. Clone size is shown for a subset of rows, as once, few, many or a class of expanded clone.

d_call	clone_size	v_call	j_call	cdr3_aa	cdr3_nt
-	-	TRBV29-1	TRBJ2-2	CSGRRATGELFF	TGCAGCGGACGCAGGGCCACCGGGGAGCTGTTTTTT
-	-	TRBV18	TRBJ1-5	CASSIFPGTTNQPQHF	TGTGCCAGCTCAATCTTCCCCGGGACAACAAATCAGCCCCAGCATTTT
TRBD1	once	TRBV3-1	TRBJ2-1	CASRTGVGYNEQFF	TGTGCCAGCAGGACAGGGGTGGGCTACAATGAGCAGTTCTTC
TRBD1	-	TRBV3-1	TRBJ1-5	CASSPRDSRNQPQHF	TGTGCCAGCAGCCCCCGGGACAGCCGCAATCAGCCCCAGCATTTT
-	once	TRBV7-6	TRBJ2-7	CASSPEVGEQYF	TGTGCCAGCAGCCCGGAGGTCGGTGAGCAGTACTTC
TRBD2	-	TRBV12-3/TRBV12-4	TRBJ2-7	CASSRLAPYEQYF	TGTGCCAGCAGTCGACTAGCTCCCTACGAGCAGTACTTC
-	-	TRBV2	TRBJ1-2	CASSEAASIYGYTF	TGTGCCAGCAGTGAAGCGGCGAGCATCTATGGCTACACCTTC
-	-	TRBV24-1	TRBJ2-1	CATSGPYNEQFF	TGTGCCACCAGTGGTCCTTACAATGAGCAGTTCTTC
-	once	TRBV29-1	TRBJ1-2	CSVERRYGYTF	TGCAGCGTTGAACGCCGTTATGGCTACACCTTC
-	once	TRBV7-9	TRBJ1-5	CASSQTGNQPQHF	TGTGCCAGCAGCCAGACAGGCAATCAGCCCCAGCATTTT
TRBD1	once	TRBV27	TRBJ2-7	CASSQDRGFYEQYF	TGTGCCAGCAGCCAGGACAGGGGATTCTACGAGCAGTACTTC
-	-	TRBV20-1	TRBJ2-7	CSGAPSPSEQYF	TGCAGTGGGGCCCCTAGTCCTAGCGAGCAGTACTTC
TRBD2	-	TRBV28	TRBJ2-5	CASSRPLAAQETQYF	TGTGCCAGCAGCCGGCCCCTAGCGGCCCAAGAGACCCAGTACTTC
-	-	TRBV5-1	TRBJ2-1	CASSLGAVYNEQFF	TGCGCCAGCAGCTTGGGCGCGGTTTACAATGAGCAGTTCTTC
-	-	TRBV5-6	TRBJ2-5	CATSRGAGTQYF	TGTGCCACCTCCCGGGGAGCGGGGACCCAGTACTTC
TRBD1	-	TRBV9	TRBJ1-2	CASSVSGFADRDYGYTF	TGTGCCAGCAGCGTTAGTGGTTTCGCCGACAGGGACTATGGCTACACCTTC
TRBD1	once	TRBV14	TRBJ2-7	CASSQDRVDRKYF	TGTGCCAGCAGCCAAGATAGAGTGGACAGGAAGTACTTC
-	-	TRBV25-1	TRBJ2-3	CASSGLTDTQYF	TGTGCCAGCAGTGGTCTTACAGATACGCAGTATTTT
TRBD2	-	TRBV20-1	TRBJ2-1	CSARVLAGPNEQFF	TGCAGTGCTAGGGTCCTAGCGGGCCCCAATGAGCAGTTCTTC
-	-	TRBV10-3	TRBJ2-7	CAISNQAGYEQYF	TGTGCCATCAGTAACCAAGCGGGCTACGAGCAGTACTTC
TRBD2	-	TRBV9	TRBJ2-1	CASSVASGGAVFNNEQFF	TGTGCCAGCAGCGTAGCAAGCGGGGGGGCGGTCTTTAACAATGAGCAGTTCTTC
-	-	TRBV5-1	TRBJ2-1	CASSPGAGSSYNEQFF	TGCGCCAGCAGCCCAGGGGCCGGAAGCTCCTACAATGAGCAGTTCTTC
TRBD1	-	TRBV27	TRBJ1-2	CASSSGQGSGYTF	TGTGCCAGCAGTTCTGGACAGGGGTCTGGCTACACCTTC
TRBD1	-	TRBV3-1	TRBJ1-1	CASSHEGGPGTEAFF	TGTGCCAGCAGCCACGAAGGGGGCCCAGGAACTGAAGCTTTCTTT
TRBD1	-	TRBV6-1	TRBJ2-1	CASSEARTGGEQFF	TGTGCCAGCAGTGAAGCGCGGACAGGGGGTGAGCAGTTCTTC
-	-	TRBV6-5	TRBJ2-7	CASRILLGAAYEQYF	TGTGCCAGCAGAATCTTATTGGGGGCCGCCTACGAGCAGTACTTC
-	-	TRBV29-1	TRBJ1-1	CSVVENTEAFF	TGCAGCGTTGTGGAGAACACTGAAGCTTTCTTT